The source of this T cell receptor beta chain is a study of shared clonotypes between healthy human individuals. Study-level results: Clonotypes not shared had lower generation probabilities than those common to all four donors.

This CDR3 has 12 amino acids. Germline values: CDR1 KGHSH, CDR2 LQKENI. V lost 4 bases and J 7 bases, leaving 11 bases between the germline ends. The genomic DNA of each subset was split evenly across several immunoSEQ plates. Method: immunoSEQ multiplex PCR; TCRdb's copy keeps in-frame clones and lacks some. The data show 1.5 million to 1.9 million clones, 95% to 99% seen once. Note on this clone: Antigen: not known.

The donor population consisted of healthy HIV-negative adults with no recent acute infections or vaccinations. The investigators split CD4+ cells into a CD45RA+ naive subset and a CD45RA-negative memory subset. The chain has TRBV18 and TRBJ2-7; D possibly corresponds to TRBD1 (5 bases). Source material: naive CD4+ T cells sorted from blood. Subset given: CD45RA+ positively selected. This TCR was sampled from a man aged 25-45 years in good health. The CDR3, as DNA: TGTGCCAGCTCACTGCCAGCAGGGGAGCAGTACTTC. Its protein is CASSLPAGEQYF.